The T cell receptor (beta chain) described here comes from a study of shared clonotypes between healthy human individuals (dated by TCRdb to about 2020). Regarding the study in general: A few men and a couple of women, aged 18 to 49 years, made up the cohort. For each donor, three plates each were used for CD4 naive and CD4 memory, two plates were used for CD8 naive, and one plate was used for CD8 memory. To estimate repertoire size and how much clonotype sharing occurs between individuals, the study deeply sequenced the blood TCR repertoires of five healthy adults. Different laboratories and diverse techniques were used to prepare libraries and sequence TCR repertoires, to increase sequencing depth and limit assay-specific biases. Between about 0.9 and 8.9 billion PBMCs per donor were obtained by leukapheresis.

Paper-wide results and their limitations: Sampling was restricted to blood, and TCR repertoires in tissues likely differ from the TCR repertoires found in blood. Naive subsets generally had larger estimated clonotype richness than memory subsets did. Based on pairwise subsampling, the degree of clonotype sharing among donors was expected to be affected by sequencing depth. Sharing across a handful of donors was observed for about 5% of naive CD4, under 4% of naive CD8, 2% to 2.5% of memory CD4, and over 0.3% of memory CD8 clonotypes. Even with the large sequencing depth, rarefaction of the sorted-subset datasets indicated that sequencing was incomplete. Compared with non-shared clonotypes, clonotypes shared by all four sorted-subset donors had higher generation probabilities. The small number of donors limited the genetic and exposure-history diversity represented.

The donors were healthy, HIV-negative adults who had no recently reported acute infections or vaccinations. Only Caucasian adults living in Nashville, Tennessee, USA were represented among the donors. Magnetic negative selection was used to enrich CD4+ T cells, after which naive cells were positively selected on CD45RA and the negative fraction became the memory subset. Blood was obtained by leukapheresis, after which PBMCs were separated by Ficoll-Histopaque density gradient centrifugation and cryopreserved in liquid nitrogen vapor phase. Purity and quantity of every magnetically sorted T cell population were checked by analytical flow cytometry. From each sorted fraction, genomic DNA was isolated and quantified by UV absorbance on a Nanodrop 2000c. Comments on this clone: Its specific antigen is unknown. It has no much larger one-base neighbor in the sample; base qualities were not kept.

TCR CDR3 regions were amplified from genomic DNA by multiplex PCR using the deep immunoSEQ assay. For each cell subset, the extracted genomic DNA was distributed evenly across all wells of several immunoSEQ 96-well plates, and each plate served as one replicate. Each replicate PCR for sorted subsets received approximately 220 ng genomic DNA, equal to 28,000 or so T cell genomes. Purified libraries were measured with a Qubit 3.0 fluorometer, size-checked on a Bioanalyzer 2100, and measured again with the KAPA Library Quantification kit. Every immunoSEQ 96-well plate was sequenced on a dedicated single-read 150-cycle Illumina NextSeq 550 flow cell. The source study handled its data this way. The immunoSEQ output contained only junctional sequences without quality scores, so filtering could not match that applied to full-length reads. Sequences were annotated with PyIR, a Python wrapper for IgBLAST v1.9, using IMGT germline references to assign V/J genes and CDR3. Reads were filtered out if the reads had weak V/J assignments (E-value above 1e-6), no CDR3, stop codons, out-of-frame junctions, or ambiguous translated residues. V3J clonotypes were defined as sequences sharing an identical inferred V gene, J gene, and CDR3 amino acid sequence. To compute the percentage overlap between repertoires, the number of shared unique clonotypes was divided by the size of the smaller repertoire. RTK rarefaction, the Chao1 estimator, and Recon v2.1 estimates of unobserved clonotypes were used to assess repertoire richness. Generation probabilities for all TCRbeta clonotypes obtained by the gDNA method from a few donors were computed using OLGA. TCRdb holds this immuneACCESS table with in-frame rearrangements only. Some clones are missing; in checked studies, unresolved V genes explain under half, and the rest has no known cause. V, J and clone size derive from that table, while D and trimming were established from the DNA sequence. This sample holds approximately 2.1 million clones; over 85% were observed only once. The ten largest account for about 0.39% of the sample.

CDR1 and CDR2 were assigned from the germline V gene as SGHVS and FQNEAQ. The V end loses 3 bases and the J end loses 0 bases, and a stretch of 9 bases separates them. The CDR3, from cysteine to phenylalanine, totals 16 residues. The retained sequence is limited to the CDR3, 48 bases, with the frame set at the first base. The sample comprised naive CD4+ T cells from PBMCs. The cell subset or site label of this sample denotes: CD45RA+ positively selected. The V gene is TRBV7-8 and the J gene is TRBJ2-6, with the D segment identity uncertain. This sequence was found in a man aged 18 to 30 in good health. Some clones in this sample may be carry-over from other donors' samples. The bases are TGTGCCAGCAGCTTGCGATCCCACTCTGGGGCCAACGTCCTGACTTTC. It translates to CASSLRSHSGANVLTF. Beyond the CDR3, the reference TRBV7-8 and TRBJ2-6 genes provide the residues; the full variable domain reads: GAGVSQSPRYKVAKRGQDVALRCDPISGHVSLFWYQQALGQGPEFLTYFQNEAQLDKSGLPSDRFFAERPEGSVSTLKIQRTQQEDSAVYLCASSLRSHSGANVLTFGAGSRLTVL.